The count of the clone carrying this T cell receptor beta chain is one. The entry originates in a study of blood T cell repertoires in COVID-19. Overall study: Nucleic acid was either cDNA or gDNA, and it came from T cells, B-cell-depleted T cells, or PBMCs.

Germline CDR1 SGHDN, CDR2 FVKESK. This CDR3 is 17 amino acids long. Deletions cut 1 base from V and 7 bases from J, with 22 bases between. This table comes from immunoSEQ multiplex PCR, and its TCRdb copy is limited to in-frame clones, with some not included. The sample contains about 60,000 clones, roughly 80% of which appear only once. Sequencing was performed on peripheral blood. V gene TRBV14 combines with J gene TRBJ1-1; D perhaps matches TRBD1 (5 bases). The sequence came from a man aged 55 to 70 with acute or convalescent COVID-19. The CDR3 is CASSQVSLGQGRGEAFF. CDR3 bases: TGTGCCAGCAGCCAAGTTAGCCTAGGACAAGGTAGAGGTGAAGCTTTCTTT.